This note documents a single T cell receptor (beta chain) sequence. Its cognate antigen has yet to be identified. The sample holds no much larger clone one base away, and base qualities are not on file. The entry originates in a study of blood T cell repertoires in COVID-19 (dated by TCRdb to the early 2020s). Study-wide context: Samples covering the acute and convalescent phases of COVID-19 were provided by collaborators in the United States, Italy and Spain. The material from the prospective study consisted of cDNA or gDNA derived from T cells, B-cell-depleted T cells, or PBMCs. Deeply sampled blood TCRbeta repertoires from subjects exposed to, actively infected with, or recovered from COVID-19 were included in the dataset. A freely available public database, intended as a resource for researchers studying the immune response to SARS-CoV-2, is where the repertoires were released. The samples were drawn from the first 160 participants of the ongoing ImmuneRACE study and from 1,200 or so subjects provided by 6 global collaborators. The sample metadata nearly always contained a de-identified subject ID, COVID-19 status, age in years and sex. HLA class I and class II types, where available, came from metadata supplied by the sample provider rather than from assay-based typing. Summary of the overall study and its limitations: The quantity of clinical and demographic metadata differed by source and by participant and was supplied without curation.

TCRbeta CDR3 regions were amplified from genomic DNA by means of the immunoSEQ Assay, a bias-controlled multiplex PCR. From the authors' description of their analysis: Nucleated cell counts per sample were estimated from amplification of reference gene primers within the assay. Sequence reads were collapsed and filtered to measure the absolute abundance of every unique TCRbeta CDR3 rearrangement. For each sample, productive Simpson clonality was calculated as the square root of Simpson's diversity index across productive rearrangements. Entries here come from immuneACCESS through TCRdb and include only in-frame sequences with V and J called. Some clones fail to appear in such tables; in the studies checked, an unresolved V gene covers under half of the shortfall, and the cause of the remainder is unknown. V and J calls and clone size are given by that table; D and trimming were obtained from the DNA. For this sample the table gives 200,000 to 250,000 clones, of which about 85% were detected only once. The top ten clones comprise 10% to 14% of the sample.

Participants in the prospective study were aged about 18 to 89 years, lived in 20 to 30 United States geographic areas, and enrolled through a virtual design. To assign participants to cohorts, the prospective study relied on clinical history that participants themselves reported in a screening survey and a study questionnaire. ImmuneRACE Cohort 3 recovered participants were defined by two consecutive negative NP/OP PCR tests, healthcare professional clearance, or symptom resolution. Each participant in the prospective study had whole blood, serum and a nasopharyngeal or oropharyngeal swab collected by mobile phlebotomists. Additional blood draws and questionnaires over a roughly two-month period could optionally be provided by prospective study participants. Before DNA extraction, blood samples from the prospective study were shipped at room temperature or frozen. V lost 6 bases and J lost 3 bases; the stretch between them is 21 bases long. Sequences MNHEY (CDR1) and SMNVEV (CDR2) are obtained from the germline V gene (reference sequence). From the cysteine through the phenylalanine, the CDR3 covers 16 amino acids. Only the CDR3 DNA stays, 48 bases, in frame from base 1.

Sequenced material: PBMCs or T cells enriched from blood (not recorded which). The TCR was taken from a young man who had recovered from COVID-19. The V gene is TRBV27 and the J gene is TRBJ2-7; a tentative D call is TRBD2 (5 bases match). The nucleotide sequence is TGTGCCAGCAGACCAGGACGGGATATAACCTTCTACGAGCAGTACTTC. Translated, this is CASRPGRDITFYEQYF.